Listed here is a single TCR beta chain. What it binds is unknown. The data derive from a study of cytomegalovirus exposure and HLA in healthy donors. Study-wide results and caveats: Later analysis associated a missense DCLRE1C variant with TCR beta V- and J-gene trimming. Productive rates of about 87% or about 30% were seen for most TCR beta V segments in an earlier analysis. There were about 160 TCR beta chains listed as cytomegalovirus-associated. Associated with HLA alleles at 0.05 false discovery rate in a later analysis were some 16,000 TCR beta sequences.

Per germline, CDR1 SGHRS and CDR2 YFSETQ. V lost 4 bases and J lost 1; bases outside the gene matches: 6. The CDR3 consists of 16 residues. Primers: 60 Vbeta forward and 13 Jbeta reverse. Sequencing used immunoSEQ multiplex PCR; TCRdb keeps in-frame clones, though not all of them. This sample has about 130,000 clones, with approximately 85% found just once. The sequence was obtained from a boy aged 5-17 years in good health and CMV-seronegative. The source material was PBMCs. The chain uses TRBV5-1 and TRBJ2-2; 8 nucleotides align to TRBD1. The chain's CDR3 is CASSPGQGLNTGELFF. The CDR3 coding sequence is TGCGCCAGCAGCCCAGGACAGGGTCTGAACACCGGGGAGCTGTTTTTT.